A single T cell receptor beta chain is shown here with its context. What it binds is unknown. This specimen comes from a study of post-analysis software for immune sequencing data. In the study overall: Relapsing-remitting, secondary progressive and progressive-relapsing courses of multiple sclerosis were included. Study-level findings and limits: Versus controls, multiple sclerosis patients showed significantly lower diversity (normalized Chao1). Pronounced co-clustering by F measure was evident among identically batched samples. There were roughly 5 TRBV segments more frequent in patients than controls, and TRBV5-6, TRBV5-1 and TRBV20-1 were among them.

The TCR beta cDNA libraries contained unique molecular identifiers. It was from about 0.98 to 11 million T cells that 500,000 or so cDNA molecules came. TCRdb fed the PCR reads into MiXCR, producing one record per CDR3 protein. Of approximately 730,000 distinct CDR3 sequences in the sample, about 32% were seen once. The V gene lost 7 bases and the J gene lost 7 bases, with 23 bases spanning the gap. CDR3 size: 16 residues. Per germline, CDR1 MDHEN and CDR2 SYDVKM. This clonotype originated in a girl aged 10 to 17 with multiple sclerosis. The sequencing input was blood. This chain uses TRBV28 with TRBJ2-1; the D call may be TRBD1 or TRBD2 (5 bases each). In nucleotides, the CDR3 is TGTGCCAGCACAAAGAGAAATGGGGGTATTTCAAATGAGCAGTTCTTC. Amino acid sequence: CASTKRNGGISNEQFF.